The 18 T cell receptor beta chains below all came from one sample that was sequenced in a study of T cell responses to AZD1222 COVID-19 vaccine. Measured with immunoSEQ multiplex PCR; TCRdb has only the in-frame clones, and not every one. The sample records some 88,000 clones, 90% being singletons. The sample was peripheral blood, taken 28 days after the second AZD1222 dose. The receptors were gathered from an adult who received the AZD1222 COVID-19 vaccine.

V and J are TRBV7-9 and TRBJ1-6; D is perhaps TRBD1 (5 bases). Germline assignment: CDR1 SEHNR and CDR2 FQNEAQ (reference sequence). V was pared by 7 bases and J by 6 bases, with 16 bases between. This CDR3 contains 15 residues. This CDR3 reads CASTYSRQSNSPLHF. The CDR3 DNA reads TGTGCCAGCACCTATTCCAGACAGTCTAATTCACCCCTCCACTTT.

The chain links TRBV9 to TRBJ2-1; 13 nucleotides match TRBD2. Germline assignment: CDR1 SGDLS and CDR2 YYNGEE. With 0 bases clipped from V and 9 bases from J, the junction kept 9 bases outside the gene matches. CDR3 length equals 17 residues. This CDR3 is CASSVGGGLAGNSEQFF. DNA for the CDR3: TGTGCCAGCAGCGTAGGAGGGGGACTAGCGGGGAACAGTGAGCAGTTCTTC. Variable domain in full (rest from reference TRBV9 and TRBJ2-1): DSGVTQTPKHLITATGQRVTLRCSPRSGDLSVYWYQQSLDQGLQFLIQYYNGEERAKGNILERFSAQQFPDLHSELNLSSLELGDSALYFCASSVGGGLAGNSEQFFGPGTRLTVL.

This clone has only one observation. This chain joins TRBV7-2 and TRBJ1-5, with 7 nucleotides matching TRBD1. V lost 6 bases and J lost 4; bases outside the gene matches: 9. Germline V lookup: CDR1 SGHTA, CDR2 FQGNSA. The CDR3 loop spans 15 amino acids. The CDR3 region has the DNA TGTGCCAGCAGTTCCGGGACAGCCTTAAATCAGCCCCAGCATTTT. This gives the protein CASSSGTALNQPQHF.

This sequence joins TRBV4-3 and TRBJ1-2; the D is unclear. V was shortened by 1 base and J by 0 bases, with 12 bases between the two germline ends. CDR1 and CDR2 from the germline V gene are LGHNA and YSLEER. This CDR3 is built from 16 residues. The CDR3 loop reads CASSQVATATNYGYTF. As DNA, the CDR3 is TGCGCCAGCAGCCAAGTGGCGACCGCCACTAACTATGGCTACACCTTC.

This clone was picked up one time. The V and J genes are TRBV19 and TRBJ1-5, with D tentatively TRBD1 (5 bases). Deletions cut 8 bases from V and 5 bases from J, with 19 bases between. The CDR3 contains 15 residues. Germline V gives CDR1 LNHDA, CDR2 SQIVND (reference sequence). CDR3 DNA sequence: TGTGCCAGTGAAGGGCGTCAGGGAGGGTATCAGCCCCAGCATTTT. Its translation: CASEGRQGGYQPQHF.

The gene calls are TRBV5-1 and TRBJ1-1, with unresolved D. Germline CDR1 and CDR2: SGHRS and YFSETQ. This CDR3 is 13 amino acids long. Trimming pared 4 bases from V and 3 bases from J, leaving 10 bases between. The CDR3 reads CASSPQGYTEAFF. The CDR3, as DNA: TGCGCCAGCAGCCCTCAAGGCTACACTGAAGCTTTCTTT.

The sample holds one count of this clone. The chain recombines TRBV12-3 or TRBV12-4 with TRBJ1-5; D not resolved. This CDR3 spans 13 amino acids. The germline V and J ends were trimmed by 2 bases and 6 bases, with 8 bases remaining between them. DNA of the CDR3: TGTGCCAGCAGTTTATCAACGGGTCAGCCCCAGCATTTT. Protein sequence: CASSLSTGQPQHF.

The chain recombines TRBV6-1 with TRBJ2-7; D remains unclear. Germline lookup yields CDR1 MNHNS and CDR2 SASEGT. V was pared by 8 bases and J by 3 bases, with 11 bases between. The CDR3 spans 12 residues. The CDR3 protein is CASWDFSYEQYF. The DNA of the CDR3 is TGTGCCAGCTGGGATTTCAGCTACGAGCAGTACTTC.

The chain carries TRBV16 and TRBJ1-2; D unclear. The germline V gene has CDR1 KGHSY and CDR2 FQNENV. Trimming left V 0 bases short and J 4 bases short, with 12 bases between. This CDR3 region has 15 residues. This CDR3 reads CASSQSGTTSYGYTF. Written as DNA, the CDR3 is TGTGCCAGCAGCCAATCGGGTACCACCTCCTATGGCTACACCTTC. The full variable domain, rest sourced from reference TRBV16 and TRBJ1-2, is GEEVAQTPKHLVRGEGQKAKLYCAPIKGHSYVFWYQQVLKNEFKFLISFQNENVFDETGMPKERFSAKCLPNSPCSLEIQATKLEDSAVYFCASSQSGTTSYGYTFGSGTRLTVV.

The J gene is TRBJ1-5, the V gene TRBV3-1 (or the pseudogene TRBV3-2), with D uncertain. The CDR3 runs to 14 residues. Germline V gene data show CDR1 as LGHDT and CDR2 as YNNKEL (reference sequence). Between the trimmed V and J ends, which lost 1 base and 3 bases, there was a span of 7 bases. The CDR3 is CASSQAGNNQPQHF. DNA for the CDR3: TGTGCCAGCAGCCAAGCCGGGAACAATCAGCCCCAGCATTTT.

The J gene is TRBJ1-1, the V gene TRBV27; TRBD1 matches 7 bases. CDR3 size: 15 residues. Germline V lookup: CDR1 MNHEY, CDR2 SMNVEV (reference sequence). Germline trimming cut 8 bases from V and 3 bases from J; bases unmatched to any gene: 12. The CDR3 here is CASVRKGARYTEAFF. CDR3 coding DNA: TGTGCCAGCGTACGCAAGGGGGCGAGGTACACTGAAGCTTTCTTT.

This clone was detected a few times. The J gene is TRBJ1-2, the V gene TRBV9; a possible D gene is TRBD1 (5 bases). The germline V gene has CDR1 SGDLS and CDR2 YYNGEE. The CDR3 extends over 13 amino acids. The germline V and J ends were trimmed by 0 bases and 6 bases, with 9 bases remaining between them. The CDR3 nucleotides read TGTGCCAGCAGCGTAGGACAGAGAAATGGCTACACCTTC. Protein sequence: CASSVGQRNGYTF.

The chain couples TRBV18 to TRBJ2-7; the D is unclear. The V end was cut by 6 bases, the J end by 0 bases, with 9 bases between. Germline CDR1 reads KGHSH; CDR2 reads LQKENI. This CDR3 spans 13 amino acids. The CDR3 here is CASSPAPSYEQYF. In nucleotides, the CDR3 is TGTGCCAGCTCCCCGGCCCCCTCCTACGAGCAGTACTTC.

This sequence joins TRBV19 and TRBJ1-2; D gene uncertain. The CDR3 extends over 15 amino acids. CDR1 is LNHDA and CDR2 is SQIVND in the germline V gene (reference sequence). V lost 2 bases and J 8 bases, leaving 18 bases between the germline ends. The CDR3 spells CASSISRLLSRGYTF. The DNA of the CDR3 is TGTGCCAGTAGTATAAGCCGCCTCCTGAGTCGGGGCTACACCTTC.

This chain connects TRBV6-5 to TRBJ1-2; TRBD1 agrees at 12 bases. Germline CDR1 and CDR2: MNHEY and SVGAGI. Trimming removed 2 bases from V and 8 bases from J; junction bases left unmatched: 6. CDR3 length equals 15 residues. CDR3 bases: TGTGCCAGCAGTTACGGGGGACAGGGGGCGGGAGGCTACACCTTC. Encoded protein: CASSYGGQGAGGYTF.

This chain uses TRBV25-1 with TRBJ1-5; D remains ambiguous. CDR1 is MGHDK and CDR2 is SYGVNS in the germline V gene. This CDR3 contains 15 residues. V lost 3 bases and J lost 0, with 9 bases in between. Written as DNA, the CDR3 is TGTGCCAGCAGTGACAGCAGTAATAGCAATCAGCCCCAGCATTTT. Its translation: CASSDSSNSNQPQHF. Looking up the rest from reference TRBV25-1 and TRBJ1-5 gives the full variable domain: EADIYQTPRYLVIGTGKKITLECSQTMGHDKMYWYQQDPGMELHLIHYSYGVNSTEKGDLSSESTVSRIRTEHFPLTLESARPSHTSQYLCASSDSSNSNQPQHFGDGTRLSIL.

The DNA of the CDR3 is TGTGCCAGCAGCCCCCTAAGGGGGACAAAAGAGGAGACCCAGTACTTC. Residues: CASSPLRGTKEETQYF. The chain has TRBV14 and TRBJ2-5, with D perhaps TRBD1 (6 bases). V was trimmed by 4 bases and J by 5 bases, leaving 20 bases between them. Germline V gene lookup returns CDR1 SGHDN and CDR2 FVKESK. The CDR3 totals 16 residues.

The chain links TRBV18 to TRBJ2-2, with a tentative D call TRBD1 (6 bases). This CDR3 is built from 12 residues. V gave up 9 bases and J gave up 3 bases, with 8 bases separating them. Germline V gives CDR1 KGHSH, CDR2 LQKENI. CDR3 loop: CASQGHTGELFF. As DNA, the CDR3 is TGTGCCAGTCAGGGGCACACCGGGGAGCTGTTTTTT.